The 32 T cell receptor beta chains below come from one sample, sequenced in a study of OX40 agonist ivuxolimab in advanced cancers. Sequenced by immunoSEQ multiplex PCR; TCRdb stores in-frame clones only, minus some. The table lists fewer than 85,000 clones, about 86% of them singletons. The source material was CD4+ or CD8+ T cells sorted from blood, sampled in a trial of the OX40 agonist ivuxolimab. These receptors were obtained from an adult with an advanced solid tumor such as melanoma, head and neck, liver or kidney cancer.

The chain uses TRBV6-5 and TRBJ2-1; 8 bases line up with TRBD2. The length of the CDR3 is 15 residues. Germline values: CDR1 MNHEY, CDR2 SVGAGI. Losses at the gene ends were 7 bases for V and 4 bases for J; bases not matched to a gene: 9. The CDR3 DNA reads TGTGCCAGCATCCCTAATCTAGCGGGTTACAATGAGCAGTTCTTC. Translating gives CASIPNLAGYNEQFF.

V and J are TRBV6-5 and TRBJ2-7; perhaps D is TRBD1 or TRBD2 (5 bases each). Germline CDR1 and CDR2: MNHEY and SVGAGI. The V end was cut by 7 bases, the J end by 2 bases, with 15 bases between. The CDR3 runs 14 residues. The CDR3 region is CASKLGPPPYEQYF. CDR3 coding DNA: TGTGCCAGCAAGCTGGGACCTCCCCCCTACGAGCAGTACTTC.

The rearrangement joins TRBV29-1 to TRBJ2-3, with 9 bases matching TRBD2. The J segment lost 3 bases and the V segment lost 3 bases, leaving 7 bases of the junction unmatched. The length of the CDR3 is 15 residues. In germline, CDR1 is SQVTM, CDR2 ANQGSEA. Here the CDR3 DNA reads TGCAGCGTTGAGATTGGCGGGAGGGCTACAGATACGCAGTATTTT. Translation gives CSVEIGGRATDTQYF.

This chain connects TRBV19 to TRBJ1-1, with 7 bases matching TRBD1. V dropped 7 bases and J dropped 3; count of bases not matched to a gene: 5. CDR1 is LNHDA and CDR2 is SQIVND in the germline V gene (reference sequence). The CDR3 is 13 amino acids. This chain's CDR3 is CASNGQAYTEAFF. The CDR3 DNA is TGTGCCAGTAACGGACAGGCATACACTGAAGCTTTCTTT.

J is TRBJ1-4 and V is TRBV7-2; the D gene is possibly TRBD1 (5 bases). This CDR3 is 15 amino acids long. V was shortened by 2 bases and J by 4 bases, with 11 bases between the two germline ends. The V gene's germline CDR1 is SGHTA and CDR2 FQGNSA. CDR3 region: CASSLSGTLNEKLFF. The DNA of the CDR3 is TGTGCCAGCAGCTTATCGGGGACTCTTAATGAAAAACTGTTTTTT.

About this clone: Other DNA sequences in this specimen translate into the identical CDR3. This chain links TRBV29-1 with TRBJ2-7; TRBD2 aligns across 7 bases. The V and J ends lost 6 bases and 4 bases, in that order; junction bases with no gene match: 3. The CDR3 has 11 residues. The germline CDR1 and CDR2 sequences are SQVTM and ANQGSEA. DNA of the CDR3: TGCAGCGTGGCTAGCGGTTACGAGCAGTACTTC. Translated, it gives CSVASGYEQYF.

The CDR3 DNA sequence: TGCGCCAGCAGCTTGGCCAGTGGGACAGGCTACAATGAGCAGTTCTTC. Translating it yields CASSLASGTGYNEQFF. This sequence joins TRBV5-1 and TRBJ2-1; 8 positions match TRBD1. From germline, CDR1 is SGHRS and CDR2 YFSETQ. The CDR3 consists of 16 residues. V shed 0 bases and J 3 bases; nucleotides not matched to a gene: 5.

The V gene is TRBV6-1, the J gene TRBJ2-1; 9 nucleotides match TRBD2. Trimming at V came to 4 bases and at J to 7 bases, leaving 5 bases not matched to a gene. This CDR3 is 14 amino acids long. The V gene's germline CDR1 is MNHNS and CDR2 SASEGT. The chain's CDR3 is CASSALAGQNEQFF. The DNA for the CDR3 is TGTGCCAGCAGTGCCCTAGCGGGGCAAAATGAGCAGTTCTTC.

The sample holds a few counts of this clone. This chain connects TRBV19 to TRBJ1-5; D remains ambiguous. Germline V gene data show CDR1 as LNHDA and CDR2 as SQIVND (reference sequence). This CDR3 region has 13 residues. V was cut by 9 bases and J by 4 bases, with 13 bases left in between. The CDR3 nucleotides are TGTGCCAGCTCCGGGAGCCTAAATCAGCCCCAGCATTTT. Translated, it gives CASSGSLNQPQHF.

CDR3 sequence: CASSASQNTEAFF. In DNA form, the CDR3 reads TGTGCCAGCTCAGCCTCGCAGAACACTGAAGCTTTCTTT. V and J are TRBV18 and TRBJ1-1; D call uncertain. Trimming removed 5 bases at V and 1 base at J, with 8 bases between. Germline CDR1 KGHSH, CDR2 LQKENI. This CDR3 is 13 amino acids long.

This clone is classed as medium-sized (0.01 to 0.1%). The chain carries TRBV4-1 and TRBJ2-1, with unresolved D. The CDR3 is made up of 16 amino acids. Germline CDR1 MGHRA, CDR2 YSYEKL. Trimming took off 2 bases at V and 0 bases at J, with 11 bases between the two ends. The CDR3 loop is CASSQLDIVSYNEQFF. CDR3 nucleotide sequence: TGCGCCAGCAGCCAACTCGACATAGTCTCCTACAATGAGCAGTTCTTC.

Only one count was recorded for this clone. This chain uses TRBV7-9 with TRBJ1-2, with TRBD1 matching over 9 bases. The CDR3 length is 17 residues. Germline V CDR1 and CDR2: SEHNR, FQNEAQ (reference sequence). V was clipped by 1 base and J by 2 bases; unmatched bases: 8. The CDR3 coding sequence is TGTGCCAGCAGCTTAGGGGTAGGGACAGGGAGAAACTATGGCTACACCTTC. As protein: CASSLGVGTGRNYGYTF. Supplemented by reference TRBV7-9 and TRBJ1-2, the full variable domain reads DTGVSQNPRHKITKRGQNVTFRCDPISEHNRLYWYRQTLGQGPEFLTYFQNEAQLEKSRLLSDRFSAERPKGSFSTLEIQRTEQGDSAMYLCASSLGVGTGRNYGYTFGSGTRLTVV.

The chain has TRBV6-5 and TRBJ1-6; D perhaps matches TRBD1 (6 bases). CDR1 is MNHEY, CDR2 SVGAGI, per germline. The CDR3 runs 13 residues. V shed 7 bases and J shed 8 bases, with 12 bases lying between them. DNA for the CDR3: TGTGCCAGCAAGCTGCAGGGGCATTCACCCCTCCACTTT. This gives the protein CASKLQGHSPLHF.

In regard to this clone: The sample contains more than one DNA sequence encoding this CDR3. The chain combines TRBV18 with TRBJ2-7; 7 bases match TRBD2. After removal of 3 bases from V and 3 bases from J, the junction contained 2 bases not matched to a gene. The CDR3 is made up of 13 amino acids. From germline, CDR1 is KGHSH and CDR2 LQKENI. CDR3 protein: CASSPGLGYEQYF. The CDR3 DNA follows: TGTGCCAGCTCACCCGGACTAGGCTACGAGCAGTACTTC.

The CDR3, as DNA: TGTGCCAGCAGCTTAGTCAGAGAGCAGTACTTC. It is translated as CASSLVREQYF. The rearrangement links TRBV7-2 to TRBJ2-7, with unresolved D. The V and J ends lost 1 base and 7 bases respectively, with 5 bases between them. The CDR3 covers 11 residues. Germline CDR1 is SGHTA and CDR2 is FQGNSA.

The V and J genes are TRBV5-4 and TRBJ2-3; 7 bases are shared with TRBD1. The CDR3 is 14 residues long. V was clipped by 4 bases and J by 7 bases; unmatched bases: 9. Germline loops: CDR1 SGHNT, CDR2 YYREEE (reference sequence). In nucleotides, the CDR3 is TGTGCCAGCAGCCGGGACAGATTAAGTCATACGCAGTATTTT. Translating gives CASSRDRLSHTQYF.

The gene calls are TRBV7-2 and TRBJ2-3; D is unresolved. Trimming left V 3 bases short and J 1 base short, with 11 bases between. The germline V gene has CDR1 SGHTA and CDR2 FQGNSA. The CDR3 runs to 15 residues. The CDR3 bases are TGTGCCAGCAGCTTCGGCAGTCGGGGCACAGATACGCAGTATTTT. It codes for CASSFGSRGTDTQYF.

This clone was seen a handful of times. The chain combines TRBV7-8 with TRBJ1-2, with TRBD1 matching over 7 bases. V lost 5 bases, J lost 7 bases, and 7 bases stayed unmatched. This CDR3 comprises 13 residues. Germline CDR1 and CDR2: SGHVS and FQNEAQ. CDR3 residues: CASSVGGAGGYTF. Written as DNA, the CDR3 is TGTGCCAGCAGCGTAGGGGGCGCCGGTGGCTACACCTTC.

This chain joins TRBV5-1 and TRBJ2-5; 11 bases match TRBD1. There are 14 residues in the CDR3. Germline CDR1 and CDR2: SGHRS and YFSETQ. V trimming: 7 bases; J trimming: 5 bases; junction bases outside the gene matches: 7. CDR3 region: CASSRTGGDETQYF. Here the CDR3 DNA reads TGCGCCAGCTCTCGGACAGGGGGCGATGAGACCCAGTACTTC.

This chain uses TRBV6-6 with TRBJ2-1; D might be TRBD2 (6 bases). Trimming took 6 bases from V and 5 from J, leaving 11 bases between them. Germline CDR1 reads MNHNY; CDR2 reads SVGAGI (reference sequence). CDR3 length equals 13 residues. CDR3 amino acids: CASRRGLHNEQFF. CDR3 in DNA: TGTGCCAGCAGGAGGGGACTCCACAATGAGCAGTTCTTC.

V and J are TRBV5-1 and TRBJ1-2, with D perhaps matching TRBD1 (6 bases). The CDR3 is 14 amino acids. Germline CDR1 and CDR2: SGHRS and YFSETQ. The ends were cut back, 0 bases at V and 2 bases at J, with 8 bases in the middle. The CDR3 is CASSLERGNYGYTF. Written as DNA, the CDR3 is TGCGCCAGCAGCTTGGAAAGGGGGAACTATGGCTACACCTTC.

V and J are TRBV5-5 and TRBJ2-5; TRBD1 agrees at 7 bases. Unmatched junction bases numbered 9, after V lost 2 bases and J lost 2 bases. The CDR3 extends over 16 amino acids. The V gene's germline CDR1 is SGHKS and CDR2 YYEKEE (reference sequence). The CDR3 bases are TGTGCCAGCAGCTTCCTTCGGACAGGACAACAAGAGACCCAGTACTTC. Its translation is CASSFLRTGQQETQYF. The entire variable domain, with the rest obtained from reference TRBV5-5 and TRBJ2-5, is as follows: DAGVTQSPTHLIKTRGQQVTLRCSPISGHKSVSWYQQVLGQGPQFIFQYYEKEERGRGNFPDRFSARQFPNYSSELNVNALLLGDSALYLCASSFLRTGQQETQYFGPGTRLLVL.

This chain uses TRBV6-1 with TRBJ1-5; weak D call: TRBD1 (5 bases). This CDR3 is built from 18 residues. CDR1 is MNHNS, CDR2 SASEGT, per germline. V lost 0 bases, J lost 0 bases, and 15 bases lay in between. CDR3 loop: CASSEAGRRGYSNQPQHF. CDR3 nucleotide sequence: TGTGCCAGCAGTGAAGCGGGGCGGAGAGGTTATAGCAATCAGCCCCAGCATTTT.

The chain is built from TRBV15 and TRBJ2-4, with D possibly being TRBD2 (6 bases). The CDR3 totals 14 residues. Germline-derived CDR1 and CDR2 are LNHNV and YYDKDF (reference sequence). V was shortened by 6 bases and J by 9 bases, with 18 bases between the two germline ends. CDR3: CATSAPGLRGIQYF. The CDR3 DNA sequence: TGTGCCACCAGTGCGCCGGGACTTAGGGGCATTCAGTACTTC.

CDR3 sequence (DNA): TGTGCCAGCAATGGGGACAGGGGTGGACTCGACTATGGCTACACCTTC. It codes for CASNGDRGGLDYGYTF. The chain couples TRBV19 to TRBJ1-2; 10 positions match TRBD1. Germline V gene sequence: CDR1 LNHDA, CDR2 SQIVND (reference sequence). The CDR3 consists of 16 residues. The J segment lost 3 bases and the V segment lost 9 bases, leaving 13 bases of the junction unmatched.

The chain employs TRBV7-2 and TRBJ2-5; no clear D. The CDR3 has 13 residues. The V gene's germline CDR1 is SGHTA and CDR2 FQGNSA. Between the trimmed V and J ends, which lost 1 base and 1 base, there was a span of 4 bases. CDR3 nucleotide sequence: TGTGCCAGCAGCTTAGGGGTCCAAGAGACCCAGTACTTC. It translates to CASSLGVQETQYF.

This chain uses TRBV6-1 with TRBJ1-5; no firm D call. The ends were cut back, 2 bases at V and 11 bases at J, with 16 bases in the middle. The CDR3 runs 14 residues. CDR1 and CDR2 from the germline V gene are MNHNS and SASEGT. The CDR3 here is CASSEYLWVEAQHF. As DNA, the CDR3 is TGTGCCAGCAGTGAATATTTATGGGTAGAGGCCCAGCATTTT.

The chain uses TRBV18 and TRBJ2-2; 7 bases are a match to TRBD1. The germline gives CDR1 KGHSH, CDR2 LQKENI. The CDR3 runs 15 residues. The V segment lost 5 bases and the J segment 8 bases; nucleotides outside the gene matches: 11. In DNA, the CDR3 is TGTGCCAGCTCAAACCAATGGGGACAGCCTGGGGAGCTGTTTTTT. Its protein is CASSNQWGQPGELFF. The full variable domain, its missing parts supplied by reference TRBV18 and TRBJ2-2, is NAGVMQNPRHLVRRRGQEARLRCSPMKGHSHVYWYRQLPEEGLKFMVYLQKENIIDESGMPKERFSAEFPKEGPSILRIQQVVRGDSAAYFCASSNQWGQPGELFFGEGSRLTVL.

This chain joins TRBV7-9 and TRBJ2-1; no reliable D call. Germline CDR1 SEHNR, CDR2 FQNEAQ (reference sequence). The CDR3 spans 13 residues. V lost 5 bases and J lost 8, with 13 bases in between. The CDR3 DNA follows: TGTGCCAGCAGCCTCCTTGAGTGGGATGAGCAGTTCTTC. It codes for CASSLLEWDEQFF.

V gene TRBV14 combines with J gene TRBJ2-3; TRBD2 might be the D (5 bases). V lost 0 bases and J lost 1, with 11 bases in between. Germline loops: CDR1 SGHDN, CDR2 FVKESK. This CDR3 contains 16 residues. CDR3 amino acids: CASSQDVPAGTDTQYF. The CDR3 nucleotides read TGTGCCAGCAGCCAAGATGTTCCAGCGGGCACAGATACGCAGTATTTT. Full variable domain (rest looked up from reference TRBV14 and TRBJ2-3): EAGVTQFPSHSVIEKGQTVTLRCDPISGHDNLYWYRRVMGKEIKFLLHFVKESKQDESGMPNNRFLAERTGGTYSTLKVQPAELEDSGVYFCASSQDVPAGTDTQYFGPGTRLTVL.

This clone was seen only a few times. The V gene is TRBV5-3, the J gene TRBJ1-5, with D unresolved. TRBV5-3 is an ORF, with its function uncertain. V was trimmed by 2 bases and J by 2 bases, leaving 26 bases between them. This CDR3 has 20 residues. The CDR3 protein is CARSLRTRPFATLCNQPQHF. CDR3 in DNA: TGTGCCAGAAGCTTAAGGACCCGACCCTTTGCGACCCTTTGCAATCAGCCCCAGCATTTT.

The CDR3 sequence is CASSHDQGSEAFF. The CDR3 DNA reads TGTGCCAGCAGCCACGACCAGGGGAGTGAAGCTTTCTTT. The V call is TRBV7-2, the J call TRBJ1-1; weak D call: TRBD1 (6 bases). The CDR3 totals 13 residues. V lost 5 bases, J lost 7 bases, and 14 bases lay in between. In germline, CDR1 is SGHTA, CDR2 FQGNSA.